The 5 T cell receptor beta chains below were found in one sample sequenced in a study of cytomegalovirus exposure and HLA in healthy donors. TCRdb keeps only in-frame clones here, not all; method: immunoSEQ multiplex PCR. The table shows 250,000 to 400,000 clones, with around 90% occurring only once. The source material was PBMCs. These receptors were taken from a young man in good health and CMV-seronegative.

This sequence joins TRBV19 and TRBJ2-7, with 7 bases matching TRBD2. The CDR3 length is 14 residues. Losses at the gene ends were 2 bases for V and 4 bases for J; bases not matched to a gene: 5. CDR1 and CDR2 from the germline V gene are LNHDA and SQIVND (reference sequence). The CDR3 spells CASSITGGQYEQYF. In DNA form, the CDR3 reads TGTGCCAGTAGTATAACGGGGGGTCAGTACGAGCAGTACTTC.

This clone has only one observation. This rearrangement joins TRBV4-1 to TRBJ2-7, with D tentatively TRBD1 (6 bases). Germline V gives CDR1 MGHRA, CDR2 YSYEKL. Trimming stripped 1 base from V and 4 bases from J, with 14 bases between. The CDR3 has 15 amino acids. The CDR3 sequence is CASSQVSQGPYEQYF. CDR3 in DNA: TGCGCCAGCAGCCAAGTATCGCAGGGGCCGTACGAGCAGTACTTC.

This clone was seen ten or more times. The V and J genes are TRBV6-1 and TRBJ1-6; perhaps TRBD1 as D (5 bases). Trimming removed 1 base from V and 8 bases from J, with 12 bases in between. CDR1 is MNHNS and CDR2 is SASEGT in the germline V gene. The CDR3 contains 15 residues. The CDR3 reads CASSEDQEGHSPLHF. CDR3 coding DNA: TGTGCCAGCAGTGAAGATCAGGAGGGGCATTCACCCCTCCACTTT.

This clone is a singleton in its sample. This chain joins TRBV11-2 and TRBJ2-1; TRBD2 aligns across 7 bases. The CDR3 has 15 amino acids. Germline V gene sequence: CDR1 SGHAT, CDR2 FQNNGV. With 1 base clipped from V and 3 bases from J, the junction kept 3 bases outside the gene matches. The CDR3 DNA is TGTGCCAGCAGCTTAGCGGGGGGTGGCTACAATGAGCAGTTCTTC. Translating it yields CASSLAGGGYNEQFF.

Worth noting for this clone: The same CDR3 also results from other DNA sequences found in this sample. The chain couples TRBV7-2 to TRBJ2-1; 9 bases are a match to TRBD1. J was trimmed by 0 bases and V by 5 bases; bases with no gene match: 2. The length of the CDR3 is 15 residues. Germline V gene data show CDR1 as SGHTA and CDR2 as FQGNSA. The DNA of the CDR3 is TGTGCCAGCAGCGCGGACAGGGGCTCCTACAATGAGCAGTTCTTC. Residues: CASSADRGSYNEQFF.